These 10 T cell receptor beta chains share one sample of origin, sequenced in a study of early stage breast cancer tumors. Clones were sequenced by immunoSEQ multiplex PCR, and TCRdb holds only the in-frame ones, with some missing. The sample lists about 41,000 clones, around 73% seen once, with about 7.8% in the top ten. The sample was blood. All receptors come from a person aged 45-60 years with breast cancer.

DNA for the CDR3: TGCGCCAGCAGCCAAGAACCCAGGGGGCGGGGGATCCAAGAGACCCAGTACTTC. It specifies CASSQEPRGRGIQETQYF. This chain connects TRBV4-1 to TRBJ2-5; D is perhaps TRBD1 (8 bases). CDR1 and CDR2 from the germline V gene are MGHRA and YSYEKL. The germline V and J ends were trimmed by 0 bases and 1 base, with 18 bases remaining between them. The CDR3 is made up of 18 amino acids.

This chain uses TRBV11-3 with TRBJ2-5; 12 positions agree with TRBD1. The CDR3 length is 17 residues. Germline assignment: CDR1 SGHNT and CDR2 YENEEA. Germline trimming cut 1 base from V and 5 bases from J; bases unmatched to any gene: 8. CDR3 nucleotides: TGTGCCAGCAGCTTAGTCATGGGACAGGGGGCGAGGGAGACCCAGTACTTC. It codes for CASSLVMGQGARETQYF.

The chain has TRBV7-2 and TRBJ2-3; 7 positions agree with TRBD2. The CDR3 contains 13 residues. The germline CDR1 and CDR2 sequences are SGHTA and FQGNSA. The V segment lost 5 bases and the J segment 6 bases; nucleotides outside the gene matches: 5. This chain's CDR3 is CASSPWGGDTQYF. DNA for the CDR3: TGTGCCAGCAGCCCCTGGGGGGGGGATACGCAGTATTTT. Drawing the rest from reference TRBV7-2 and TRBJ2-3, the complete variable domain is GAGVSQSPSNKVTEKGKDVELRCDPISGHTALYWYRQSLGQGLEFLIYFQGNSAPDKSGLPSDRFSAERTGGSVSTLTIQRTQQEDSAVYLCASSPWGGDTQYFGPGTRLTVL.

The chain carries TRBV14 and TRBJ2-3; D is perhaps TRBD2 (6 bases). The CDR3 extends over 14 amino acids. Germline CDR1 reads SGHDN; CDR2 reads FVKESK. V lost 4 bases and J 0 bases, leaving 8 bases between the germline ends. The CDR3 sequence is CASSRGVSTDTQYF. The CDR3 DNA reads TGTGCCAGCAGCCGGGGGGTTAGCACAGATACGCAGTATTTT.

V is TRBV5-4 and J is TRBJ2-7; 8 bases align to TRBD1. After removal of 4 bases from V and 2 bases from J, the junction contained 5 bases not matched to a gene. Germline assignment: CDR1 SGHNT and CDR2 YYREEE (reference sequence). This CDR3 has 14 amino acids. The CDR3 DNA reads TGTGCCAGCAGCCGAGGACAGGGAACCTACGAGCAGTACTTC. It specifies CASSRGQGTYEQYF.

This clone was seen more than once but under ten times. The chain couples TRBV18 to TRBJ2-5; TRBD2 might be the D (5 bases). Germline CDR1 KGHSH, CDR2 LQKENI. The CDR3 contains 14 residues. V was clipped by 0 bases and J by 5 bases, with 10 bases between them. In DNA, the CDR3 is TGTGCCAGCTCACCACCGGAGGTCCGGGAGACCCAGTACTTC. It yields the protein CASSPPEVRETQYF.

The gene calls are TRBV7-2 and TRBJ1-2; D possibly corresponds to TRBD1 (5 bases). The CDR3 totals 11 residues. Germline loops: CDR1 SGHTA, CDR2 FQGNSA. V was cut by 4 bases and J by 5 bases, with 5 bases left in between. CDR3 sequence reads: CASSSGYGYTF. The CDR3 coding sequence is TGTGCCAGCAGCTCAGGGTATGGCTACACCTTC.

This rearrangement joins TRBV2 to TRBJ2-5; D is ambiguous. Trimming took off 6 bases at V and 4 bases at J, with 12 bases between the two ends. The CDR3 covers 13 residues. The germline CDR1 and CDR2 sequences are SNHLY and FYNNEI. CDR3 in amino acids: CASRPLVVETQYF. As DNA, the CDR3 is TGTGCCAGCAGGCCCTTAGTAGTAGAGACCCAGTACTTC.

V and J are TRBV7-2 and TRBJ2-5; D is unresolved. The CDR3 has 13 amino acids. CDR1 SGHTA and CDR2 FQGNSA come from the germline V gene. V lost 2 bases and J 2 bases, leaving 6 bases between the germline ends. The CDR3: CASSLTRQETQYF. CDR3 DNA: TGTGCCAGCAGCTTAACTCGTCAAGAGACCCAGTACTTC.

The J gene is TRBJ2-1, the V gene TRBV28, with TRBD2 matching 10 bases. The V gene end was trimmed by 5 bases and the J gene end by 5 bases; junction bases not matched to a gene: 12. Germline CDR1 MDHEN, CDR2 SYDVKM. The CDR3 totals 17 residues. The CDR3 here is CASSLGPAGGGHNEQFF. The CDR3 nucleotides read TGTGCCAGCAGTCTAGGGCCAGCGGGGGGGGGTCACAATGAGCAGTTCTTC.